This TCR beta chain was sequenced in a study of blood T cell repertoires in COVID-19. Trimming shortened V by 5 bases and J by 0 bases, and 8 bases separated the two germline ends. Looked up from germline, CDR1 is SGHTA and CDR2 is FQGNSA. The CDR3 runs to 14 residues. Assignments of participants to cohorts depended upon their own reported clinical history. Clones were sequenced by immunoSEQ multiplex PCR, and TCRdb holds only the in-frame ones, with some missing. Seen here are a few hundred thousand clones, approximately 92% observed once, and the top ten hold 0.9% to 1.1%. The chain joins TRBV7-2 to TRBJ1-3; D is unclear. Specimen: PBMCs or T cells enriched from blood (not recorded which). The clonotype was recovered from a man aged 18-30 years who had recovered from COVID-19. The CDR3 DNA is TGTGCCAGCAGCGCGGGCGGCTCTGGAAACACCATATATTTT. It translates to CASSAGGSGNTIYF.